Sequencing of this T cell receptor beta chain was carried out in a study of regulatory T cells in long-lasting Graves disease. As for the study in general: Disease was considered persistent Graves' disease after over 5 years of antithyroid drugs (with positive TSH receptor antibodies).

Researchers made TCR beta libraries by using iRepertoire HTBI primers and running Arm-PCR on CDR3 regions. MiXCR, applied by TCRdb to the multiplex PCR reads, yields one record per CDR3 protein. Here the sample spans 390,000 or so distinct CDR3 sequences, roughly 24% being singletons. Germline assignment: CDR1 SEHNR and CDR2 FQNEAQ (reference sequence). Trimming took 5 bases from V and 7 from J, leaving 17 bases between them. The CDR3 is 15 amino acids. As to time point: persistent/refractory GD, antithyroid drugs over 5 years with positive TRAb. With RNA extracted from PBMCs as input, the TCR library was made. The patient group derived from an endocrinology department in Xi'an, China. Approximately 9.6-milliliter peripheral blood samples went into EDTA tubes. Only a few counts were recorded for this clonotype.

This TCR came from a woman aged 40 to 50 with Graves disease. The sample here was peripheral blood mononuclear cells (PBMCs), taken when the disease was refractory, from a patient treated with antithyroid drugs. The V and J genes are TRBV7-9 and TRBJ1-4; TRBD1 is a possible D gene (6 bases). The CDR3 DNA follows: TGTGCCAGCAGCCCCGTGGGGGGCGAGGGTGAAAAACTGTTTTTT. Translated: CASSPVGGEGEKLFF. The full variable domain, its missing parts supplied by reference TRBV7-9 and TRBJ1-4, is DTGVSQNPRHKITKRGQNVTFRCDPISEHNRLYWYRQTLGQGPEFLTYFQNEAQLEKSRLLSDRFSAERPKGSFSTLEIQRTEQGDSAMYLCASSPVGGEGEKLFFGSGTQLSVL.